This T cell receptor beta chain was recovered during a study of cytomegalovirus exposure and HLA in healthy donors (dated 2017 in TCRdb). Context from the whole study: A later analysis indicated that the 120 validation repertoires were generated on the platform also employed for the 670 or so repertoires of the first cohort. High-throughput TCR immunosequencing, statistical association of individual TCRs with disease status, and machine learning were combined to predict cytomegalovirus infection status. The study was designed to test whether signatures of past pathogen exposure could be identified by cataloging public T cell receptors. A separate validation cohort of roughly 120 different subjects was used in addition to the roughly 640-subject first cohort.

Separate from the roughly 630-subject first cohort, the validation cohort of roughly 120 subjects was the group to which the donors belonged. Libraries came from the immunoSEQ multiplex PCR assay. The authors' analysis ran thus. A statistical classification framework was built for diagnosing cytomegalovirus status from the catalog of TCR beta chain sequences. TCRdb obtained this table from immuneACCESS and retained in-frame rearrangements with V and J assigned. These tables miss some clones; where compared with another copy, unresolved V genes account for less than half of the shortfall, and the remainder is unexplained. V, J and clone size derive from that table, while D and trimming were established from the DNA sequence. The sample profile shows about 240,000 clones; around nine tenths of them were found once. Around 2.6% of the sample is taken by the ten largest. As regards this clone: What antigen it recognizes has not been identified. No base-level quality is on record; no much larger clone is a single base apart.

Its CDR3 holds 15 amino acids, cysteine through phenylalanine. The entry retains the CDR3 DNA only, 45 bases that are in frame from base 1. From the germline V gene, CDR1 is SQVTM and CDR2 is ANQGSEA. At the junction V is shortened by 3 bases and J by 3 bases, with 18 bases in between. General findings and caveats noted by the study authors: In vitro tests confirmed that a few of the cytomegalovirus-associated TCR beta chains recognize cytomegalovirus antigens. The classifier was reported to diagnose cytomegalovirus status with high specificity and sensitivity in both the original cohort and the validation cohort. All 120 or so repertoires were used to score co-occurrence in the validation cohort in a later analysis, because that analysis had no HLA typing for the cohort. Subsequent analysis determined that TCRs grouped into clusters in the first cohort also showed a tendency toward co-occurrence across the 120 or so validation repertoires, and approximately 94% of cluster scores exceeded 0. According to the authors, the approach could potentially be generalized to other disease states and immunological phenotypes. In the study, around 160 TCR beta chains were listed as associated with cytomegalovirus. Across donors, most TCR sequences were observed very rarely, whereas some public TCRs were present in many individuals.

The chain is made from TRBV29-1 and TRBJ2-7, and the D gene may be TRBD1, 5 bases matching. The sequenced sample consisted of PBMCs. The sequence derives from a man between 18 and 29 years old in good health and CMV-seronegative. The CDR3 reads as follows: CSVDPFGATDYEQYF. The DNA sequence follows: TGCAGCGTTGACCCCTTTGGGGCCACAGACTACGAGCAGTACTTC.